Presented here are 32 T cell receptor beta chains from one specimen sequenced in a study of cytomegalovirus exposure and HLA in healthy donors. The PCR had 60 Vbeta and 13 Jbeta primers. Assay used: immunoSEQ multiplex PCR; TCRdb lists only in-frame clones, some missing. The repertoire consists of 100,000 or so clones, with approximately 63% occurring once and the leading ten covering roughly 6%. The sample consisted of PBMCs. These receptors were collected from a woman aged 30 to 39 in good health and CMV-seronegative.

Many counts were recorded for this clone. J is TRBJ1-2 and V is TRBV6-5; D may be TRBD1 (5 bases). Trimming removed 4 bases at V and 7 bases at J, with 13 bases between. CDR3 size: 13 residues. Germline assignment: CDR1 MNHEY and CDR2 SVGAGI. CDR3 nucleotide sequence: TGTGCCAGCAGTTCGGGGGATTCCGGTGGCTACACCTTC. It yields the protein CASSSGDSGGYTF.

This clone was seen only a few times. The chain couples TRBV11-3 to TRBJ2-2; tentatively, D is TRBD2 (6 bases). This CDR3 is built from 15 residues. V lost 5 bases to trimming and J lost 6 bases, with 16 bases between them. Germline lookup yields CDR1 SGHNT and CDR2 YENEEA. The CDR3 spells CASSAHPGLSGELFF. The CDR3 DNA sequence: TGTGCCAGCAGCGCCCACCCGGGACTTTCCGGGGAGCTGTTTTTT.

This chain connects TRBV5-4 to TRBJ1-1; D possibly corresponds to TRBD1 (6 bases). V was cut by 9 bases and J by 3 bases, with 15 bases left in between. The CDR3 extends over 13 amino acids. Germline V gene lookup returns CDR1 SGHNT and CDR2 YYREEE (reference sequence). CDR3 bases: TGTGCCATCACGCAGGGGCCCGACACTGAAGCTTTCTTT. Protein: CAITQGPDTEAFF.

The chain links TRBV5-8 to TRBJ2-7; 7 nucleotides agree with TRBD1. V dropped 4 bases and J dropped 3; count of bases not matched to a gene: 7. Germline V gene data show CDR1 as SGHTS and CDR2 as YDEGEE. The CDR3 runs 14 residues. In DNA form, the CDR3 reads TGTGCCAGCAGCATAGACAGGGTAGGCTACGAGCAGTACTTC. It codes for CASSIDRVGYEQYF.

The gene calls are TRBV7-8 and TRBJ2-7, with 11 nucleotides matching TRBD1. The CDR3 runs 14 residues. V dropped 4 bases and J dropped 2; count of bases not matched to a gene: 1. From germline, CDR1 is SGHVS and CDR2 FQNEAQ. As DNA, the CDR3 is TGTGCCAGCAGCTGGGGACAGGGGGCCTACGAGCAGTACTTC. It yields the protein CASSWGQGAYEQYF.

V is TRBV5-1 and J is TRBJ2-7; TRBD2 aligns across 12 bases. The germline gives CDR1 SGHRS, CDR2 YFSETQ. With 0 bases clipped from V and 3 bases from J, the junction kept 7 bases outside the gene matches. The CDR3 loop spans 17 amino acids. The CDR3 reads CASSLGLAGGIRYEQYF. CDR3 nucleotide sequence: TGCGCCAGCAGCTTGGGGCTAGCGGGAGGGATTCGCTACGAGCAGTACTTC.

The rearrangement joins TRBV6-5 to TRBJ2-3, with D tentatively TRBD1 (6 bases). There are 13 residues in the CDR3. The V end lost 5 bases, the J end lost 2 bases, and 8 bases lay between the germline ends. CDR1 is MNHEY and CDR2 is SVGAGI in the germline V gene. CDR3 residues: CASSPGVTDTQYF. DNA of the CDR3: TGTGCCAGCAGTCCAGGGGTCACAGATACGCAGTATTTT.

The CDR3 DNA follows: TGTGCCAGCAGGGAGGGGAGGGCCGTTACGCAGTATTTT. Its translation: CASREGRAVTQYF. The chain has TRBV11-1 and TRBJ2-3, with 7 bases fitting TRBD2. Germline CDR1 and CDR2: SGHAT and FQDESV (reference sequence). The length of the CDR3 is 13 residues. The junction had 8 bases not matched to a gene; V was cut back by 6 bases and J by 8 bases.

The chain uses TRBV5-1 and TRBJ2-2, with D tentatively TRBD1 (6 bases). Germline V gives CDR1 SGHRS, CDR2 YFSETQ. CDR3 size: 16 residues. Trimming took off 4 bases at V and 7 bases at J, with 20 bases between the two ends. CDR3 loop: CASSTRPRQVDGELFF. The CDR3 DNA sequence: TGCGCCAGCAGCACCCGACCCCGACAGGTTGACGGGGAGCTGTTTTTT.

This clone has a handful of counts. V gene TRBV6-6 combines with J gene TRBJ1-1, with 12 bases that match TRBD1. The germline CDR1 and CDR2 sequences are MNHNY and SVGAGI (reference sequence). Trimming removed 7 bases from V and 8 bases from J; junction bases left unmatched: 8. The CDR3 covers 14 residues. The CDR3 sequence: CASNAGTGGVEAFF. CDR3 nucleotides: TGTGCCAGCAATGCCGGGACAGGGGGCGTCGAAGCTTTCTTT.

This clone was seen a handful of times. The genes are TRBV28 and TRBJ2-4; 7 bases line up with TRBD2. The CDR3 contains 12 residues. Germline assignment: CDR1 MDHEN and CDR2 SYDVKM. Trimming removed 7 bases from V and 9 bases from J; junction bases left unmatched: 6. In DNA, the CDR3 is TGTGCCAGCACCCATCCGGGGGGCATTCAGTACTTC. It translates to CASTHPGGIQYF.

The rearrangement uses TRBV10-2 and TRBJ2-5; unclear D gene. The J call may be incorrect, as the DNA end agrees better with TRBJ2-7. The V gene's germline CDR1 is WSHSY and CDR2 SAAADI. This CDR3 has 14 amino acids. In DNA, the CDR3 is TGCGCCAGCAGTGAGTCCCGTTACTCCTACGAGCAGTACTTC. Protein product: CASSESRYSYEQYF.

The chain carries TRBV7-4 and TRBJ2-7, with D maybe TRBD2 (7 bases). V was clipped by 4 bases and J by 4 bases, with 23 bases between them. CDR1 SGHVT and CDR2 SQSDAQ come from the germline V gene. The CDR3 spans 17 residues. CDR3 in DNA: TGTGCCAGCAGCTCTCTAGGGGGGGGAGAAGGAAAGTACGAGCAGTACTTC. Translated, it gives CASSSLGGGEGKYEQYF. Full variable domain (missing parts from reference TRBV7-4 and TRBJ2-7): GAGVSQSPRYKVAKRGRDVALRCDSISGHVTLYWYRQTLGQGSEVLTYSQSDAQRDKSGRPSGRFSAERPERSVSTLKIQRTEQGDSAVYLCASSSLGGGEGKYEQYFGPGTRLTVT.

The CDR3 DNA is TGTGCCAGCACCACGCGGGGCGGCACCTACGAGCAGTACTTC. Amino acid sequence: CASTTRGGTYEQYF. The V gene is TRBV7-2, the J gene TRBJ2-7, with D possibly matching TRBD2 (6 bases). CDR3 length: 14 amino acids. V lost 7 bases to trimming and J lost 2 bases, with 15 bases between them. Germline lookup yields CDR1 SGHTA and CDR2 FQGNSA.

This clone was found a few times. The chain joins TRBV9 to TRBJ2-7; 12 nucleotides match TRBD1. J gave up 6 bases and V 3 bases, and 4 bases lay outside the gene matches. The germline CDR1 and CDR2 sequences are SGDLS and YYNGEE. The CDR3 consists of 14 residues. The CDR3 DNA sequence: TGTGCCAGCAGCGGCCGGGACAGGGGGCTCGAGCAGTACTTC. Translating gives CASSGRDRGLEQYF.

The chain employs TRBV5-4 and TRBJ2-7; TRBD2 matches 7 bases. J gave up 6 bases and V 1 base, and 1 base lay outside the gene matches. CDR3 length: 12 residues. CDR1 is SGHNT, CDR2 YYREEE, per germline (reference sequence). The CDR3 loop reads CASSLREGEQYF. CDR3 coding DNA: TGTGCCAGCAGCTTGAGGGAGGGCGAGCAGTACTTC.

The chain carries TRBV7-2 and TRBJ2-3, with unresolved D. The V end lost 5 bases, the J end lost 0 bases, and 3 bases lay between the germline ends. Germline CDR1 and CDR2: SGHTA and FQGNSA. The CDR3 spans 12 residues. The CDR3 spells CASSQSTDTQYF. CDR3 sequence (DNA): TGTGCCAGCAGCCAAAGCACAGATACGCAGTATTTT.

A note on this clone: Its ends do not fully match the called genes, so a read error is possible. CDR3: CATSSPGQGTHQPQHF. CDR3 DNA: TGTGCCACCAGTTCTCCGGGACAGGGGACCCATCAGCCCCAGCATTTT. The chain is built from TRBV10-3 and TRBJ1-5, with TRBD1 identical over 10 bases. CDR1 and CDR2 from the germline V gene are ENHRY and SYGVKD. This CDR3 has 16 amino acids.

V usage is TRBV13 and J usage is TRBJ1-1, with unresolved D. V was shortened by 5 bases and J by 6 bases, with 19 bases between the two germline ends. Germline-derived CDR1 and CDR2 are PRHDT and FYEKMQ (reference sequence). The CDR3 covers 15 residues. The CDR3 DNA is TGTGCCAGCAGCCTCCATGGTGCGGGGATGGCTGAAGCTTTCTTT. This encodes CASSLHGAGMAEAFF. The full variable domain, with the rest looked up from reference TRBV13 and TRBJ1-1, is AAGVIQSPRHLIKEKRETATLKCYPIPRHDTVYWYQQGPGQDPQFLISFYEKMQSDKGSIPDRFSAQQFSDYHSELNMSSLELGDSALYFCASSLHGAGMAEAFFGQGTRLTVV.

CDR3: CASSLQRDTQYF. The CDR3 DNA follows: TGTGCCAGCAGCTTACAACGGGATACGCAGTATTTT. The chain carries TRBV7-3 and TRBJ2-3; D is ambiguous. The CDR3 length is 12 residues. V lost 2 bases to trimming and J lost 6 bases, with 6 bases between them. CDR1 and CDR2 from the germline V gene are SGHTA and FQGTGA. Full variable domain (remainder filled in from reference TRBV7-3 and TRBJ2-3): GAGVSQTPSNKVTEKGKYVELRCDPISGHTALYWYRQSLGQGPEFLIYFQGTGAADDSGLPNDRFFAVRPEGSVSTLKIQRTERGDSAVYLCASSLQRDTQYFGPGTRLTVL.

In DNA, the CDR3 is TGTGCCAGCAGTCTTGCCGAGGGGCGGGAGGGTTGGGAGCAGTACTTC. It specifies CASSLAEGREGWEQYF. This chain connects TRBV2 to TRBJ2-7; 9 bases are a match to TRBD2. The CDR3 is 16 amino acids. Germline assignment: CDR1 SNHLY and CDR2 FYNNEI. With 5 bases clipped from V and 7 bases from J, the junction kept 15 bases outside the gene matches. The full variable domain, its missing parts supplied by reference TRBV2 and TRBJ2-7, is EPEVTQTPSHQVTQMGQEVILRCVPISNHLYFYWYRQILGQKVEFLVSFYNNEISEKSEIFDDQFSVERPDGSNFTLKIRSTKLEDSAMYFCASSLAEGREGWEQYFGPGTRLTVT.

The chain is built from TRBV6-5 and TRBJ1-4; 7 bases are a match to TRBD1. From germline, CDR1 is MNHEY and CDR2 SVGAGI. J was trimmed by 6 bases and V by 4 bases; bases with no gene match: 2. The CDR3 consists of 13 residues. The CDR3 nucleotides are TGTGCCAGCAGTTTAACAGGGGATGAAAAACTGTTTTTT. Its translation is CASSLTGDEKLFF.

The V and J genes are TRBV29-1 and TRBJ1-5, with TRBD1 identical over 7 bases. Trimming removed 6 bases from V and 7 bases from J; junction bases left unmatched: 9. The CDR3 length is 13 residues. CDR1 and CDR2 (germline): SQVTM, ANQGSEA. The CDR3 is CSVAQGVQQPQHF. CDR3 nucleotides: TGCAGCGTCGCCCAGGGGGTTCAGCAGCCCCAGCATTTT.

The chain couples TRBV18 to TRBJ2-3; 7 bases match TRBD2. The CDR3 runs 17 residues. J lost 0 bases, V lost 3 bases, and 9 bases had no gene match. The germline CDR1 and CDR2 sequences are KGHSH and LQKENI. DNA for the CDR3: TGTGCCAGCTCACCCGGGTATAGCGGGCTCAGCACAGATACGCAGTATTTT. Protein product: CASSPGYSGLSTDTQYF.

This chain uses TRBV6-5 with TRBJ1-3; possible D gene TRBD1, 5 bases. V was shortened by 5 bases and J by 0 bases, with 11 bases between the two germline ends. This CDR3 is built from 15 residues. In germline, CDR1 is MNHEY, CDR2 SVGAGI. The CDR3 reads CASSRDSDSGNTIYF. The DNA for the CDR3 is TGTGCCAGCAGTCGTGACAGTGACTCTGGAAACACCATATATTTT.

This chain joins TRBV15 and TRBJ1-1, with D unclear. The V gene's germline CDR1 is LNHNV and CDR2 YYDKDF (reference sequence). V lost 5 bases to trimming and J lost 1 base, with 8 bases between them. This CDR3 has 13 amino acids. The CDR3 DNA sequence: TGTGCCACCAGCCAACATTCGAACACTGAAGCTTTCTTT. Encoded protein: CATSQHSNTEAFF.

The chain couples TRBV7-8 to TRBJ2-7, with D tentatively TRBD1 (6 bases). CDR1 and CDR2 (germline): SGHVS, FQNEAQ. V was shortened by 1 base and J by 3 bases, with 10 bases between the two germline ends. This CDR3 has 14 residues. The CDR3 DNA reads as TGTGCCAGCAGCTTAGGACAGGTACGCTACGAGCAGTACTTC. Protein: CASSLGQVRYEQYF.

This clone was detected only a few times. The chain has TRBV27 and TRBJ2-7, with D tentatively TRBD1 (6 bases). The CDR3 consists of 15 residues. Germline V gene data show CDR1 as MNHEY and CDR2 as SMNVEV (reference sequence). V lost 2 bases and J lost 0, with 11 bases in between. CDR3 sequence reads: CASSLRGISSYEQYF. DNA for the CDR3: TGTGCCAGCAGTTTAAGGGGGATTAGCTCCTACGAGCAGTACTTC.

V and J are TRBV30 and TRBJ2-3, with a possible D match to TRBD2 (5 bases). This CDR3 comprises 13 residues. CDR1 is GTSNPN, CDR2 SVGIG, per germline (reference sequence). Trimming pared 3 bases from V and 0 bases from J, leaving 7 bases between. The CDR3 loop is CAWSGDSTDTQYF. CDR3 DNA: TGTGCCTGGAGCGGGGATAGCACAGATACGCAGTATTTT.

This rearrangement joins TRBV6-5 to TRBJ1-2; D is possibly TRBD1 (6 bases). CDR1 and CDR2 from the germline V gene are MNHEY and SVGAGI. This CDR3 contains 14 residues. Deletions cut 6 bases from V and 5 bases from J, with 16 bases between. CDR3: CASRKGVAGYGYTF. CDR3 coding DNA: TGTGCCAGCAGAAAGGGGGTGGCGGGTTATGGCTACACCTTC.

The chain links TRBV5-5 to TRBJ1-2; 7 bases align to TRBD1. CDR1 is SGHKS and CDR2 is YYEKEE in the germline V gene (reference sequence). J gave up 14 bases and V 2 bases, and 9 bases lay outside the gene matches. The CDR3 is 12 amino acids. The DNA for the CDR3 is TGTGCCAGCAGCTTCGGGACAGCTCTTTCAACCTTC. Amino acid sequence: CASSFGTALSTF. Combining the CDR3 with reference TRBV5-5 and TRBJ1-2 gives the whole variable domain DAGVTQSPTHLIKTRGQQVTLRCSPISGHKSVSWYQQVLGQGPQFIFQYYEKEERGRGNFPDRFSARQFPNYSSELNVNALLLGDSALYLCASSFGTALSTFGSGTRLTVV.

Of note for this clone: Other DNA sequences within the sample encode an identical CDR3. The chain combines TRBV5-1 with TRBJ2-7, with 8 nucleotides matching TRBD2. This CDR3 has 14 residues. V lost 1 base to trimming and J lost 4 bases; unmatched junction nucleotides: 4. Germline V CDR1 and CDR2: SGHRS, YFSETQ. CDR3 region: CASSLTGGLYEQYF. The CDR3 bases are TGCGCCAGCAGCTTGACGGGGGGGCTATACGAGCAGTACTTC.